A single sample is the source of the 5 T cell receptor beta chains below, sequenced in a study of blood T cell repertoires in COVID-19. The repertoire was sequenced with immunoSEQ multiplex PCR; TCRdb's copy has only in-frame clones and lacks some. The table shows 100,000 or so clones, with approximately 91% occurring only once. The source material was peripheral blood. Every receptor here comes from a woman aged 55-69 years with acute or convalescent COVID-19.

The chain is built from TRBV6-5 and TRBJ1-2; a weak D match, TRBD1 (5 bases). The CDR3 extends over 15 amino acids. CDR1 is MNHEY and CDR2 is SVGAGI in the germline V gene. V was clipped by 8 bases and J by 4 bases, with 20 bases between them. CDR3 protein: CASQRTRDWTYGYTF. The CDR3 nucleotides read TGTGCCAGCCAACGGACAAGGGACTGGACCTATGGCTACACCTTC.

This clone turned up a few times. V and J are TRBV6-5 and TRBJ1-1; D gene unclear. CDR1 is MNHEY and CDR2 is SVGAGI in the germline V gene. CDR3 size: 12 residues. Deletions cut 7 bases from V and 4 bases from J, with 10 bases between. CDR3 residues: CASTFRGTEAFF. The CDR3 DNA sequence: TGTGCCAGCACCTTTCGGGGCACTGAAGCTTTCTTT.

The V and J genes are TRBV5-4 and TRBJ2-5, with TRBD1 as a possible D gene (5 bases). Per the germline V gene, CDR1 is SGHNT and CDR2 is YYREEE (reference sequence). V shed 1 base and J shed 5 bases, with 15 bases lying between them. The CDR3 covers 15 residues. CDR3 sequence reads: CASSLTGIKYETQYF. The CDR3 nucleotides are TGTGCCAGCAGCTTGACAGGTATTAAGTACGAGACCCAGTACTTC.

This chain links TRBV19 with TRBJ1-2, with 7 bases lining up with TRBD1. CDR3 length: 13 amino acids. J gave up 7 bases and V 3 bases, and 5 bases lay outside the gene matches. CDR1 and CDR2 (germline): LNHDA, SQIVND (reference sequence). The CDR3 region has the DNA TGTGCCAGTAGTATGAATTCAGGGGGTGGCTACACCTTC. Its translation: CASSMNSGGGYTF.

The gene calls are TRBV12-2 and TRBJ2-5; the table assigns TRBD2, which was not confirmed against the DNA. TRBV12-2 is a known pseudogene. The CDR3 length is 18 residues. CDR3 DNA sequence: TGTGCAAGTCGCTTAGAGGGGCTAGCGGAGCCCCGCCAAGAGACCCAGTACTTC. Its translation is CASRLEGLAEPRQETQYF.